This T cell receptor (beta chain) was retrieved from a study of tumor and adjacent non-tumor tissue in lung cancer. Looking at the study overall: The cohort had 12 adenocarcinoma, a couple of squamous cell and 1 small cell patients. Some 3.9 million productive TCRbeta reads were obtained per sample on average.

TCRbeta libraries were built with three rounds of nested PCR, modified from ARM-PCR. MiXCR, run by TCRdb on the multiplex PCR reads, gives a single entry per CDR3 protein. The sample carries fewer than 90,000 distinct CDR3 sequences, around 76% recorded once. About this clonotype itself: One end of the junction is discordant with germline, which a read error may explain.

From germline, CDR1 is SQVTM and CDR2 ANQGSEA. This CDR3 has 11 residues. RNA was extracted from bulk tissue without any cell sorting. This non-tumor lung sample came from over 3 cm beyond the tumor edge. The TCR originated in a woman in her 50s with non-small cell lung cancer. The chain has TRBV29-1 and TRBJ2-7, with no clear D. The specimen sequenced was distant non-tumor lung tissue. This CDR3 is CSASTVDKQYF. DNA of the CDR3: TGCAGCGCAAGTACAGTAGACAAGCAGTATTTC.